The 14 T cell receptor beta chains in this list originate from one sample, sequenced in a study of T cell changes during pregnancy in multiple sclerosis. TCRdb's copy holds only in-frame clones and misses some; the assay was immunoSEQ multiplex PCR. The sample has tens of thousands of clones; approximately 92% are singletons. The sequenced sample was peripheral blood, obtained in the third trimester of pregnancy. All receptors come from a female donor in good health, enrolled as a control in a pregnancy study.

The CDR3 loop is CAGTSGSGDTQYF. In DNA form, the CDR3 reads TGTGCCGGGACTAGCGGGAGTGGAGATACGCAGTATTTT. The chain joins TRBV30 to TRBJ2-3; TRBD2 agrees at 14 bases. This CDR3 has 13 residues. Germline trimming cut 8 bases from V and 5 bases from J; bases unmatched to any gene: 3. Looked up from germline, CDR1 is GTSNPN and CDR2 is SVGIG (reference sequence).

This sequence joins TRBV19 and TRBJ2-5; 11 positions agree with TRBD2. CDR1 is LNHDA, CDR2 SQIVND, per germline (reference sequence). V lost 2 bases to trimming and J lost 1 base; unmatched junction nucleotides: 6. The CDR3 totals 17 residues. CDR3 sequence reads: CASSISTSGSRQETQYF. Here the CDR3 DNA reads TGTGCCAGTAGTATATCCACTAGCGGGAGCCGCCAAGAGACCCAGTACTTC.

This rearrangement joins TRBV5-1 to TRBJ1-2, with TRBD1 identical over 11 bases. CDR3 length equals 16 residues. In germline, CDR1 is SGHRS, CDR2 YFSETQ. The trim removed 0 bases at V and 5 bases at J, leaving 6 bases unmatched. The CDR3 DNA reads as TGCGCCAGCAGCTTGGGCGGACAGGGGGCTCGGTATGGCTACACCTTC. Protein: CASSLGGQGARYGYTF. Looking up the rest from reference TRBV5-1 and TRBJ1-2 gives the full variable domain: KAGVTQTPRYLIKTRGQQVTLSCSPISGHRSVSWYQQTPGQGLQFLFEYFSETQRNKGNFPGRFSGRQFSNSRSEMNVSTLELGDSALYLCASSLGGQGARYGYTFGSGTRLTVV.

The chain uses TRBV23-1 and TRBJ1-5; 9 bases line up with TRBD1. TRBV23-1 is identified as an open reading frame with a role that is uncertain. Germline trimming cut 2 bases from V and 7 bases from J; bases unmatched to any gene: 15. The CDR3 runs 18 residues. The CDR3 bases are TGCGCCAGCAGTCAAAGTGCCCCGGGACAGGGACTAGGACAGCCCCAGCATTTT. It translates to CASSQSAPGQGLGQPQHF.

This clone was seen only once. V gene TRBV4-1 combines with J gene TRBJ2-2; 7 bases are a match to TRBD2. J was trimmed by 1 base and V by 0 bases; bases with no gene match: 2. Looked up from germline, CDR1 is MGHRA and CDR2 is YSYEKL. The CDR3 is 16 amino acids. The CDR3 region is CASSQESGENTGELFF. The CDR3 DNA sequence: TGCGCCAGCAGCCAAGAAAGCGGGGAGAACACCGGGGAGCTGTTTTTT.

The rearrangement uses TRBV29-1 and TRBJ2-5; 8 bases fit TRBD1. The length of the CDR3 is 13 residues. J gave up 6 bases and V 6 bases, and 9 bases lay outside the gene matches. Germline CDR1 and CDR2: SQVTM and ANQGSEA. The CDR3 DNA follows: TGCAGCGTAGCAACCGGACAGGGACAGACCCAGTACTTC. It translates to CSVATGQGQTQYF.

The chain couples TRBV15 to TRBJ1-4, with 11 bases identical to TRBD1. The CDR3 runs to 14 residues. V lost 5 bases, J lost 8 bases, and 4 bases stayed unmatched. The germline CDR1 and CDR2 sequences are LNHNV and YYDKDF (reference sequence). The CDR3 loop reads CATSADRGQEKLFF. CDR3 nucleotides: TGTGCCACCAGCGCGGACAGGGGGCAGGAAAAACTGTTTTTT.

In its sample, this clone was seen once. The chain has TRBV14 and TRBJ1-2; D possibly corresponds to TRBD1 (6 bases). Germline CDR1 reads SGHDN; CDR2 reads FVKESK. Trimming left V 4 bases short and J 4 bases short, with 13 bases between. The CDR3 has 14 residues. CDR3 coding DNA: TGTGCCAGCAGCCCTCAGACAGGCCCCTATGGCTACACCTTC. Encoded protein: CASSPQTGPYGYTF.

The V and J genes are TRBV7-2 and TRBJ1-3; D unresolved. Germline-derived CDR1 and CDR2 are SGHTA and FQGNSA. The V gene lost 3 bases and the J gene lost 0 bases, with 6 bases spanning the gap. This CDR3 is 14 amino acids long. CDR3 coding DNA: TGTGCCAGCAGCTTGACAAACTCTGGAAACACCATATATTTT. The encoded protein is CASSLTNSGNTIYF.

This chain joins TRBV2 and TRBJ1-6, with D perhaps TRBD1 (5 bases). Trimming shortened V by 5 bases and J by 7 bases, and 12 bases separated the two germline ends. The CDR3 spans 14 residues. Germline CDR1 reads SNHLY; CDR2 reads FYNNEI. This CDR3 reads CASSFSQGNSPLHF. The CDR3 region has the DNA TGTGCCAGCAGTTTTTCTCAGGGAAATTCACCCCTCCACTTT.

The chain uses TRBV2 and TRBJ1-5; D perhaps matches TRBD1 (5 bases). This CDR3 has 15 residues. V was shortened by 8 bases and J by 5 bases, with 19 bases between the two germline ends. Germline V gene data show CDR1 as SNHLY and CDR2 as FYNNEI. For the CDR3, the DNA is TGTGCCAGCTCACCCCGGGGGGGAAGGTATCAGCCCCAGCATTTT. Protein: CASSPRGGRYQPQHF. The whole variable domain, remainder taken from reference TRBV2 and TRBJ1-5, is EPEVTQTPSHQVTQMGQEVILRCVPISNHLYFYWYRQILGQKVEFLVSFYNNEISEKSEIFDDQFSVERPDGSNFTLKIRSTKLEDSAMYFCASSPRGGRYQPQHFGDGTRLSIL.

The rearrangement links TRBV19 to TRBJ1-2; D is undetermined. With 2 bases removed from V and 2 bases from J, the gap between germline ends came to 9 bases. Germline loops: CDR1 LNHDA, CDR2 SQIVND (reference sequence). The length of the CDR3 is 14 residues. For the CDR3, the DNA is TGTGCCAGTAGTATAAGTCGGCGGAACTATGGCTACACCTTC. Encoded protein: CASSISRRNYGYTF.

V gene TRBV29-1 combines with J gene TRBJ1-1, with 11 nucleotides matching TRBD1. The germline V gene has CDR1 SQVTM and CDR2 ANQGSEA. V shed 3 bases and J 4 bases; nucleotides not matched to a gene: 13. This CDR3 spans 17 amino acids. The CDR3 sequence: CSVDLIGPGTGGTEAFF. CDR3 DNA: TGCAGCGTTGATTTGATAGGTCCCGGGACAGGGGGCACTGAAGCTTTCTTT.

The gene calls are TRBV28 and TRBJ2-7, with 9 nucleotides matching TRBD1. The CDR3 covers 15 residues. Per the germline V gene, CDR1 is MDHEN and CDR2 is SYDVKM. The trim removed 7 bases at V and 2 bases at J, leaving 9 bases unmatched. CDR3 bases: TGTGCCAGCAAAAGCCGACGGACAGGGGCCTACGAGCAGTACTTC. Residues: CASKSRRTGAYEQYF.